This T cell receptor beta chain appears in the sequencing data of a study of shared clonotypes between healthy human individuals. Study-wide findings and caveats: Sharing across a few donors was seen in 4.5% to 5.5% of naive CD4 clonotypes.

Assay: immunoSEQ multiplex PCR; the TCRdb copy retains only in-frame clones and omits some. The sample lists fewer than 1.6 million clones; 97% to 99% were seen once. The CDR3 has 14 amino acids. Germline V gives CDR1 SGHNT, CDR2 YYREEE (reference sequence). V was trimmed by 4 bases and J by 7 bases, leaving 15 bases between them. For this clone: Its antigen is unidentified.

The receptor's source is a man aged 30 to 45 in good health. The chain links TRBV5-4 to TRBJ2-1; D may be TRBD1 (6 bases). What was sequenced was naive CD4+ T cells sorted from blood. As for subset: CD45RA+ positively selected. The CDR3 region is CASSLPTGLNEQFF. CDR3 nucleotide sequence: TGTGCCAGCAGCCTTCCAACAGGGCTTAATGAGCAGTTCTTC.